The 25 T cell receptor beta chains listed next were all sequenced from one sample in a study of CD4 T cells in relation to SARS-CoV-2 and coronaviruses. Method: immunoSEQ multiplex PCR; TCRdb's copy keeps in-frame clones and lacks some. The data contain approximately 60,000 clones, 92% of them singletons. The sequenced sample consisted of naive CD4+ T cells from PBMCs. The subset is: naive CD4+ T cells isolated by negative enrichment. The source of these receptors is an adult with COVID-19.

The CDR3 DNA is TGTGCCAGCAGCTTAAACCACCGGGGGGTAACAGATACGCAGTATTTT. It specifies CASSLNHRGVTDTQYF. The chain recombines TRBV7-2 with TRBJ2-3, with 7 bases fitting TRBD2. The germline V gene encodes CDR1 SGHTA and CDR2 FQGNSA. This CDR3 is built from 16 residues. Trimming removed 2 bases from V and 3 bases from J; junction bases left unmatched: 8.

The chain couples TRBV6-4 to TRBJ2-6, with 9 bases that match TRBD1. CDR1 is MRHNA and CDR2 is SNTAGT in the germline V gene. V was pared by 6 bases and J by 3 bases, with 6 bases of the junction left unmatched. The length of the CDR3 is 16 residues. The CDR3 loop is CASSRDRGFGANVLTF. The CDR3 DNA follows: TGTGCCAGCAGCCGCGACAGGGGGTTTGGGGCCAACGTCCTGACTTTC.

V gene TRBV5-1 combines with J gene TRBJ2-3; perhaps D is TRBD1 or TRBD2 (5 bases each). Trimming shortened V by 4 bases and J by 0 bases, and 15 bases separated the two germline ends. The V gene's germline CDR1 is SGHRS and CDR2 YFSETQ. The CDR3 sequence is 16 residues long. The CDR3 is CASSPGTGSSTDTQYF. CDR3 bases: TGCGCCAGCAGCCCGGGGACCGGGTCTAGCACAGATACGCAGTATTTT.

The CDR3 loop is CASSPRTSGSPYNEQFF. CDR3 in DNA: TGTGCCAGCAGCCCTCGGACTAGCGGGAGTCCGTACAATGAGCAGTTCTTC. The rearrangement uses TRBV9 and TRBJ2-1; 13 bases match TRBD2. Trimming cost V 4 bases and J 4 bases; bases outside gene matches: 8. Germline CDR1 SGDLS, CDR2 YYNGEE. There are 17 residues in the CDR3.

This chain uses TRBV19 with TRBJ2-3; 8 bases are a match to TRBD2. The germline gives CDR1 LNHDA, CDR2 SQIVND (reference sequence). V shed 6 bases, J shed 2 bases, and the junction held 4 bases outside the gene matches. CDR3 size: 14 residues. The CDR3 loop reads CASRASGYTDTQYF. The CDR3 nucleotides are TGTGCCAGTAGGGCTAGCGGGTACACAGATACGCAGTATTTT.

The gene calls are TRBV6-5 and TRBJ1-6; perhaps TRBD1 as D (5 bases). CDR1 is MNHEY and CDR2 is SVGAGI in the germline V gene. The V and J ends lost 4 bases and 10 bases respectively, with 17 bases between them. The CDR3 sequence is 15 residues long. The DNA for the CDR3 is TGTGCCAGCAGTTCCCCCCCCCGGGGGAACTCACCCCTCCACTTT. This gives the protein CASSSPPRGNSPLHF.

J is TRBJ2-4 and V is TRBV2, with 8 bases that match TRBD2. CDR3 size: 17 residues. The ends lost 0 bases at V and 2 bases at J; junction bases unmatched: 6. Germline assignment: CDR1 SNHLY and CDR2 FYNNEI. CDR3 residues: CASSEAGAGVSKNIQYF. As DNA, the CDR3 is TGTGCCAGCAGTGAAGCGGGAGCGGGAGTTTCCAAAAACATTCAGTACTTC. Full variable domain (rest looked up from reference TRBV2 and TRBJ2-4): EPEVTQTPSHQVTQMGQEVILRCVPISNHLYFYWYRQILGQKVEFLVSFYNNEISEKSEIFDDQFSVERPDGSNFTLKIRSTKLEDSAMYFCASSEAGAGVSKNIQYFGAGTRLSVL.

This sequence joins TRBV2 and TRBJ2-4; TRBD1 aligns across 8 bases. The CDR3 loop spans 13 amino acids. Germline CDR1 and CDR2: SNHLY and FYNNEI. V lost 4 bases to trimming and J lost 9 bases; unmatched junction nucleotides: 5. In nucleotides, the CDR3 is TGTGCCAGCAGTGTGGACAGGGTGACCATTCAGTACTTC. This encodes CASSVDRVTIQYF.

The chain is built from TRBV29-1 and TRBJ2-7; D is ambiguous. Per the germline V gene, CDR1 is SQVTM and CDR2 is ANQGSEA. V was clipped by 2 bases and J by 12 bases, with 14 bases between them. The CDR3 runs to 11 residues. CDR3 sequence: CSVEFGMERYF. The CDR3 DNA reads as TGCAGCGTTGAATTTGGTATGGAACGGTACTTC.

The genes are TRBV5-1 and TRBJ2-3, with 8 bases fitting TRBD2. CDR3 size: 16 residues. Germline V lookup: CDR1 SGHRS, CDR2 YFSETQ. J lost 2 bases, V lost 2 bases, and 7 bases had no gene match. Here the CDR3 DNA reads TGCGCCAGCAGCTTTAGGACTAGCTCCTCCACAGATACGCAGTATTTT. It translates to CASSFRTSSSTDTQYF.

Only one count was recorded for this clone. This chain links TRBV7-3 with TRBJ2-7, with 10 bases fitting TRBD1. V shed 6 bases, J shed 2 bases, and the junction held 7 bases outside the gene matches. The CDR3 length is 15 residues. Germline V gene sequence: CDR1 SGHTA, CDR2 FQGTGA. The CDR3 DNA reads TGTGCCAGCAGTTCCGGGGACAGGGGCCCCTACGAGCAGTACTTC. Protein: CASSSGDRGPYEQYF.

This chain joins TRBV29-1 and TRBJ2-7; D might be TRBD2 (6 bases). The CDR3 totals 14 residues. The germline V gene encodes CDR1 SQVTM and CDR2 ANQGSEA. V shed 6 bases and J shed 0 bases, with 15 bases lying between them. CDR3 in amino acids: CSVTGTELSYEQYF. CDR3 bases: TGCAGCGTCACCGGGACTGAGCTCTCCTACGAGCAGTACTTC.

V and J are TRBV4-1 and TRBJ2-1; 9 positions match TRBD2. There are 15 residues in the CDR3. With 2 bases clipped from V and 10 bases from J, the junction kept 9 bases outside the gene matches. CDR1 and CDR2 (germline): MGHRA, YSYEKL. The CDR3 nucleotides read TGCGCCAGCAGCCAATCGGGACTAGCCTCGCGGGAGCAGTTCTTC. Its protein product is CASSQSGLASREQFF.

The V and J genes are TRBV5-1 and TRBJ1-1, with a possible D match to TRBD1 (6 bases). The CDR3 has 13 amino acids. Trimming left V 2 bases short and J 6 bases short, with 11 bases between. CDR1 and CDR2 from the germline V gene are SGHRS and YFSETQ. The DNA for the CDR3 is TGCGCCAGCAGCTTTGTTGGGGGCCCTGAAGCTTTCTTT. Translated: CASSFVGGPEAFF.

The chain recombines TRBV28 with TRBJ2-5, with D uncertain. Germline values: CDR1 MDHEN, CDR2 SYDVKM. This CDR3 contains 12 residues. Trimming stripped 2 bases from V and 4 bases from J, with 5 bases between. The CDR3 nucleotides read TGTGCCAGCAGTTTAGTCCGAGAGACCCAGTACTTC. It specifies CASSLVRETQYF. Variable domain in full (rest from reference TRBV28 and TRBJ2-5): DVKVTQSSRYLVKRTGEKVFLECVQDMDHENMFWYRQDPGLGLRLIYFSYDVKMKEKGDIPEGYSVSREKKERFSLILESASTNQTSMYLCASSLVRETQYFGPGTRLLVL.

The chain carries TRBV7-9 and TRBJ2-7, with D unclear. This CDR3 region has 14 residues. Germline CDR1 is SEHNR and CDR2 is FQNEAQ (reference sequence). Trimming removed 1 base from V and 7 bases from J, with 14 bases in between. CDR3 protein: CASSLVLGNTEQYF. CDR3 DNA sequence: TGTGCCAGCAGCTTAGTGTTGGGAAATACAGAGCAGTACTTC. The variable domain in full, completed from reference TRBV7-9 and TRBJ2-7, reads DTGVSQNPRHKITKRGQNVTFRCDPISEHNRLYWYRQTLGQGPEFLTYFQNEAQLEKSRLLSDRFSAERPKGSFSTLEIQRTEQGDSAMYLCASSLVLGNTEQYFGPGTRLTVT.

The chain joins TRBV28 to TRBJ2-5; TRBD2 matches 13 bases. This CDR3 spans 16 amino acids. The germline CDR1 and CDR2 sequences are MDHEN and SYDVKM. V gave up 4 bases and J gave up 3 bases; unmatched junction bases: 5. The CDR3 DNA is TGTGCCAGCAGTTCCGGGACTAGCGGGAAGAAAGAGACCCAGTACTTC. Amino acids: CASSSGTSGKKETQYF.

The V call is TRBV3-1 (or the pseudogene TRBV3-2), the J call TRBJ2-1; D ambiguous. V shed 0 bases and J shed 5 bases, with 5 bases lying between them. The CDR3 totals 13 residues. Germline V gene data show CDR1 as LGHDT and CDR2 as YNNKEL (reference sequence). The CDR3 sequence: CASSQEGNNEQFF. CDR3 in DNA: TGTGCCAGCAGCCAAGAGGGGAACAATGAGCAGTTCTTC.

The CDR3 here is CASSSAGSYNEQFF. In nucleotides, the CDR3 is TGTGCCAGCAGTTCCGCCGGCAGCTACAATGAGCAGTTCTTC. The V gene is TRBV27, the J gene TRBJ2-1; D is ambiguous. The CDR3 is 14 residues long. The V end lost 4 bases, the J end lost 3 bases, and 10 bases lay between the germline ends. Germline assignment: CDR1 MNHEY and CDR2 SMNVEV (reference sequence).

The chain joins TRBV7-8 to TRBJ2-7; TRBD2 matches at 8 bases. This CDR3 is built from 15 residues. The germline CDR1 and CDR2 sequences are SGHVS and FQNEAQ. The V gene end was trimmed by 6 bases and the J gene end by 0 bases; junction bases not matched to a gene: 7. CDR3 amino acids: CASSFLAGSSYEQYF. The CDR3 DNA is TGTGCCAGCAGTTTTCTAGCGGGTAGCTCCTACGAGCAGTACTTC.

The V gene is TRBV6-1, the J gene TRBJ1-5; 9 nucleotides align to TRBD1. Unmatched junction bases numbered 9, after V lost 0 bases and J lost 0 bases. The CDR3 runs to 19 residues. The V gene's germline CDR1 is MNHNS and CDR2 SASEGT. The CDR3 spells CASSEAAQGQGFSNQPQHF. CDR3 DNA sequence: TGTGCCAGCAGTGAAGCAGCCCAGGGACAGGGTTTTAGCAATCAGCCCCAGCATTTT.

The chain joins TRBV19 to TRBJ2-1; 7 bases line up with TRBD1. Per germline, CDR1 LNHDA and CDR2 SQIVND (reference sequence). CDR3 size: 13 residues. V dropped 7 bases and J dropped 5; count of bases not matched to a gene: 5. The CDR3 loop reads CASTRTGDNEQFF. For the CDR3, the DNA is TGTGCCAGTACCCGGACAGGAGACAATGAGCAGTTCTTC.

This sequence joins TRBV9 and TRBJ2-2; TRBD2 aligns across 12 bases. Germline CDR1 reads SGDLS; CDR2 reads YYNGEE. Trimming at V came to 0 bases and at J to 1 base, leaving 4 bases not matched to a gene. The CDR3 runs to 18 residues. The CDR3 here is CASSVELAGGLNTGELFF. As DNA, the CDR3 is TGTGCCAGCAGCGTAGAACTAGCGGGAGGACTGAACACCGGGGAGCTGTTTTTT.

This sequence joins TRBV5-1 and TRBJ2-5; 10 nucleotides line up with TRBD2. CDR1 is SGHRS, CDR2 YFSETQ, per germline. V dropped 6 bases and J dropped 4; count of bases not matched to a gene: 12. The CDR3 spans 16 residues. CDR3 loop: CASKEAGGPSGETQYF. The DNA of the CDR3 is TGCGCCAGCAAGGAAGCGGGAGGGCCCTCGGGAGAGACCCAGTACTTC.

V usage is TRBV3-1 (or the pseudogene TRBV3-2) and J usage is TRBJ2-1, with D tentatively TRBD2 (6 bases). CDR3 size: 18 residues. Germline-derived CDR1 and CDR2 are LGHDT and YNNKEL (reference sequence). V shed 4 bases and J shed 3 bases, with 22 bases lying between them. This CDR3 is CASSRKERTGTFYNEQFF. CDR3 nucleotides: TGTGCCAGCAGCCGGAAAGAGAGAACCGGGACTTTCTACAATGAGCAGTTCTTC.